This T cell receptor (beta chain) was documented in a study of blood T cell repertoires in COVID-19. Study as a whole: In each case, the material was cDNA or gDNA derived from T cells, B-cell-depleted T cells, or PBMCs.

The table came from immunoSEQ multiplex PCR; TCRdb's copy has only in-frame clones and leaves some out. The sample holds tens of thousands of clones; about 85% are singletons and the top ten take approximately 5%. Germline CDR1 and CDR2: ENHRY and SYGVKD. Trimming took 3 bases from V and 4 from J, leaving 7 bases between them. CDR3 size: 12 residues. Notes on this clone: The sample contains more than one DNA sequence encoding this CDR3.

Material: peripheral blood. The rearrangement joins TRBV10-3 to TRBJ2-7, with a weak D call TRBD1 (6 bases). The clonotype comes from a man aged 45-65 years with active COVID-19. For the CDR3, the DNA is TGTGCCATCAGTGAAAGGGGGTACGAGCAGTACTTC. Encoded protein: CAISERGYEQYF.